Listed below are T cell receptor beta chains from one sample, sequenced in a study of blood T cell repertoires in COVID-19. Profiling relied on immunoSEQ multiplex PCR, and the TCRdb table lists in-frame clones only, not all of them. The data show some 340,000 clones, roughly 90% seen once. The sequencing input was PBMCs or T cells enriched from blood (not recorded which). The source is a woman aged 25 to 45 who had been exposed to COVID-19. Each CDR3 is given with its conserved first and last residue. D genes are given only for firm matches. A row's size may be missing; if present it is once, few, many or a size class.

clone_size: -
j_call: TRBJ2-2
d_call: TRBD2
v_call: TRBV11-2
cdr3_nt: TGTGCCAGCAGCTTAACTAGCGGGGGGGCTGACACCGGGGAGCTGTTTTTT
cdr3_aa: CASSLTSGGADTGELFF

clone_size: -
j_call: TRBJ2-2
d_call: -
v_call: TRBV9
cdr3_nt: TGTGCCAGCAGCGTAGTGGCTACCGGGGAGCTGTTTTTT
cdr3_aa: CASSVVATGELFF

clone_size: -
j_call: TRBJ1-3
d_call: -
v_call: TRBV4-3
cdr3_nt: TGCGCCAGCAGCCAAGAGTCCAGGGGTTTATCTGGAAACACCATATATTTT
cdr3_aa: CASSQESRGLSGNTIYF

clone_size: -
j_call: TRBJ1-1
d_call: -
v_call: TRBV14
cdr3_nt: TGTGCCAGCAGCCAAGGGAGGGAAGCTTTCTTT
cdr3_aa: CASSQGREAFF

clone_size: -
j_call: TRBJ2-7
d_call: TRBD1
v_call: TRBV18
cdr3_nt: TGTGCCAGCTCAGCGACCGGACAGGGCCAAGGACAGTACTTC
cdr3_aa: CASSATGQGQGQYF

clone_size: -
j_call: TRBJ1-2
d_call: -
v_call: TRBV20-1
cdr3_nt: TGCAGTGCTAGCAGATTCGGGGGCTACACCTTC
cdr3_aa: CSASRFGGYTF

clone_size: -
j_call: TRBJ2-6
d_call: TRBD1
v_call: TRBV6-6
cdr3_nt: TGTGCCAGCAGTCCCAATTCAGGACAGGGCTTCTCTGGGGCCAACGTCCTGACTTTC
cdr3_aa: CASSPNSGQGFSGANVLTF

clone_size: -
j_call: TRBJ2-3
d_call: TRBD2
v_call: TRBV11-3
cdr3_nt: TGTGCCAGCAGCCCCAGAGCGGGGGGATATACGCAGTATTTT
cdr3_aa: CASSPRAGGYTQYF

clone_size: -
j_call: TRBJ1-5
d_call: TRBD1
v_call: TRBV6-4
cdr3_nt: TGTGCCAGCAGTGACGACTTACAACAGGGGGGCTACAGCAATCAGCCCCAGCATTTT
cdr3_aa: CASSDDLQQGGYSNQPQHF

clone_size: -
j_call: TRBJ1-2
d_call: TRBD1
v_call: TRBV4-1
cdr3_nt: TGCGCCAGCAGCCAAGAAAAGTACCTGACAGGGAATGGCTACACCTTC
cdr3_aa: CASSQEKYLTGNGYTF

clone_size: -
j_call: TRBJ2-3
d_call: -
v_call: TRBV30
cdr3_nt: TGTGCCTGGAGTGTACTAAGTGATACGCAGTATTTT
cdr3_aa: CAWSVLSDTQYF

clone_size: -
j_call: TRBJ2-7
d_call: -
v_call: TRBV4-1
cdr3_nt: TGCGCCAGCAGCCAAGGGGCAGGGGCCCCCTACGAGCAGTACTTC
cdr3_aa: CASSQGAGAPYEQYF

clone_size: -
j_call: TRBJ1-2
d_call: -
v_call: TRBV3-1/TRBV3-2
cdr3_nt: TGTGCCAGCAGCCAAGAGCCAGGGTATCATGGCTACACCTTC
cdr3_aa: CASSQEPGYHGYTF

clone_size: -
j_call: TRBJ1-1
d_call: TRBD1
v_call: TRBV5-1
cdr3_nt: TGCGCCAGCACCCTCCGGGACAGTAAAGAAGCTTTCTTT
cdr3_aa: CASTLRDSKEAFF

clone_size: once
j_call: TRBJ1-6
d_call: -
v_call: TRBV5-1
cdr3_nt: TGCGCCAGCAGCTTGGCTCCCTATAATTCACCCCTCCACTTT
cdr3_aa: CASSLAPYNSPLHF

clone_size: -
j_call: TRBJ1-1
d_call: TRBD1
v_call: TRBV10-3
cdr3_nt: TGTGCCATCAGGGGGACAGGAACTATGAACACTGAAGCTTTCTTT
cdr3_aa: CAIRGTGTMNTEAFF

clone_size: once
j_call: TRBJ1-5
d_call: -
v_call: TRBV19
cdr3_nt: TGTGCCAGTAATGTATCGGGTCGGGATCAGCCCCAGCATTTT
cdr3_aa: CASNVSGRDQPQHF

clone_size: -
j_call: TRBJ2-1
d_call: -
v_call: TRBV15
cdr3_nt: TGTGCCACCAGTCCCGGGGGTCCCTACAATGAGCAGTTCTTC
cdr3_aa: CATSPGGPYNEQFF

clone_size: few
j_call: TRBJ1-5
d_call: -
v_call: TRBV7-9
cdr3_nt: TGTGCCAGCAGCCCACAAAGCGGACTCAATCAGCCCCAGCATTTT
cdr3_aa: CASSPQSGLNQPQHF

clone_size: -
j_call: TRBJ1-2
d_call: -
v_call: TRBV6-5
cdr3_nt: TGTGCCAGCAGTTACTCGGGCAGGGCAAATGGCTACACCTTC
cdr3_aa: CASSYSGRANGYTF

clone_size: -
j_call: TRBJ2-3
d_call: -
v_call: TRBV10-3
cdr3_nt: TGTGCCATCAGTTCCGGGGGACCTAGCACAGATACGCAGTATTTT
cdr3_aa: CAISSGGPSTDTQYF

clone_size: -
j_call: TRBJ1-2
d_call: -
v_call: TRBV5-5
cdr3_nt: TGTGCCAGCAGCCTGACAGCTAACTATGGCTACACCTTC
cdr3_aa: CASSLTANYGYTF

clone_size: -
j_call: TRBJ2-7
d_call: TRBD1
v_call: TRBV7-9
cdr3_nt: TGTGCCAGTACCGGGACAGGCCCCTACGAGCAGTACTTC
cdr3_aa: CASTGTGPYEQYF

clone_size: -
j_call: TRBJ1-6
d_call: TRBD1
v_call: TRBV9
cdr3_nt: TGTGCCAGCAGCGTTGGAGACAGGGCATATAATTCACCCCTCCACTTT
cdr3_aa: CASSVGDRAYNSPLHF

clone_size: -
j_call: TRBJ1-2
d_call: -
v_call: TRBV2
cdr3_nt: TGTGCCAGTGCATGGACATACGGCTACACCTTC
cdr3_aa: CASAWTYGYTF

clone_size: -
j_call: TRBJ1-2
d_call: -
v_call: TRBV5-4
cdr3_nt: TGTGCCAGCAGCTTCGACTCGGAGGGTGGCTACACCTTC
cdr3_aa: CASSFDSEGGYTF

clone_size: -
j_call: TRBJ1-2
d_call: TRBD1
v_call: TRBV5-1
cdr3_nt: TGCGCCAGCAGCCTCGACAGGGGGCTTTATGGCTACACCTTC
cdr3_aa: CASSLDRGLYGYTF